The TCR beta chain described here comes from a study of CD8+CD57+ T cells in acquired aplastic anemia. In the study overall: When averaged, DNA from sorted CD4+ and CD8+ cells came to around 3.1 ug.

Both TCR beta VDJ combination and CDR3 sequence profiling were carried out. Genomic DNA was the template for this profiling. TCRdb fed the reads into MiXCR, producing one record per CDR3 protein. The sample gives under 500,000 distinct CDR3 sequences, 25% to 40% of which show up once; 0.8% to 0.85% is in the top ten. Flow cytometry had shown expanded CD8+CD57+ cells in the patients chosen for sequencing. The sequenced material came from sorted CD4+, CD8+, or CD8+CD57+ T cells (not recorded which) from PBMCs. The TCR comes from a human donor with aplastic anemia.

The CDR3, as DNA: TGTGCCACCAGTTCTTGGACGGATTGTGAGACCCAGTACTTC. Translating gives CATSSWTDCETQYF. The chain links TRBV24-1 to TRBJ2-5; D ambiguous. The CDR3 covers 14 residues. Trimming cost V 6 bases and J 5 bases, with 15 bases left between them. Germline lookup yields CDR1 KGHDR and CDR2 SFDVKD.